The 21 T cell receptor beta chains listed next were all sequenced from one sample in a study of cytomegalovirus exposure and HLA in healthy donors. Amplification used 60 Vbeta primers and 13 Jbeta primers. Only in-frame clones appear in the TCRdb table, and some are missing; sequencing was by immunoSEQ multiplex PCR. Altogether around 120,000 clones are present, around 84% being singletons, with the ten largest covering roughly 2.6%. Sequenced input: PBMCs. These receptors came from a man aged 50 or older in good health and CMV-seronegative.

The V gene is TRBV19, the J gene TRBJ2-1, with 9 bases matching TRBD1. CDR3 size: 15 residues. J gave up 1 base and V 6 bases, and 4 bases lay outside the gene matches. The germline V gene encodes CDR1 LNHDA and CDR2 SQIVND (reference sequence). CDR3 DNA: TGTGCCAGTAGCTTTGGACAGGGGTCCTACAATGAGCAGTTCTTC. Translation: CASSFGQGSYNEQFF. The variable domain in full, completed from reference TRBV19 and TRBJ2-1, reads DGGITQSPKYLFRKEGQNVTLSCEQNLNHDAMYWYRQDPGQGLRLIYYSQIVNDFQKGDIAEGYSVSREKKESFPLTVTSAQKNPTAFYLCASSFGQGSYNEQFFGPGTRLTVL.

The CDR3 loop is CASSSLGVGYTF. The CDR3 coding sequence is TGTGCCAGCAGTTCCCTCGGGGTTGGCTACACCTTC. The gene calls are TRBV5-6 and TRBJ1-2; D remains unclear. Germline CDR1 and CDR2: SGHDT and YYEEEE. With 5 bases removed from V and 7 bases from J, the gap between germline ends came to 12 bases. The CDR3 sequence is 12 residues long.

CDR3 in amino acids: CASGERDDYGYTF. The CDR3 DNA sequence: TGTGCCAGCGGGGAGCGGGACGACTATGGCTACACCTTC. The genes are TRBV6-5 and TRBJ1-2; possibly TRBD1 for D (5 bases). Germline V gives CDR1 MNHEY, CDR2 SVGAGI. The CDR3 runs to 13 residues. V was shortened by 8 bases and J by 3 bases, with 13 bases between the two germline ends.

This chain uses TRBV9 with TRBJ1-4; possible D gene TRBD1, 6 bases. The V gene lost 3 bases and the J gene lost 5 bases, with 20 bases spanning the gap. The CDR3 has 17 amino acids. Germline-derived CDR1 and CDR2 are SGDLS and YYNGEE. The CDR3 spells CASSAVGGQTLNEKLFF. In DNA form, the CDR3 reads TGTGCCAGCAGCGCCGTAGGAGGACAGACCCTAAATGAAAAACTGTTTTTT.

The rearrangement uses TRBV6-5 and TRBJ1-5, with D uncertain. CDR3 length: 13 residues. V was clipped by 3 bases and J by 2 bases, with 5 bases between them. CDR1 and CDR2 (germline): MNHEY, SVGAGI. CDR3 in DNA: TGTGCCAGCAGTTATACAGGCAATCAGCCCCAGCATTTT. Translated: CASSYTGNQPQHF.

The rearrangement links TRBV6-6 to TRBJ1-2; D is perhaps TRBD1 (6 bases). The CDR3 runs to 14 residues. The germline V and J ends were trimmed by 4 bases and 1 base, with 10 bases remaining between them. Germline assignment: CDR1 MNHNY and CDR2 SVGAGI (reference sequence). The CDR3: CASSSGQHNYGYTF. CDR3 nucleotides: TGTGCCAGCAGTTCGGGACAACATAACTATGGCTACACCTTC.

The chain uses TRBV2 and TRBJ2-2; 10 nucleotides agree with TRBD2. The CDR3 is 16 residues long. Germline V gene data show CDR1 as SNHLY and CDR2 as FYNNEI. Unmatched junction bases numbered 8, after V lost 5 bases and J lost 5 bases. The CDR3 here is CASSSGLAVVTGELFF. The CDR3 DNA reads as TGTGCCAGCAGTTCTGGACTAGCGGTAGTTACCGGGGAGCTGTTTTTT.

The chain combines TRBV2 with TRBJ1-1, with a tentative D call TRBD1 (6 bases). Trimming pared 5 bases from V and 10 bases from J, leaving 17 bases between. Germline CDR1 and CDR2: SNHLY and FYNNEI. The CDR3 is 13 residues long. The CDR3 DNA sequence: TGTGCCAGCAGTTTCGAAGGGGGACAAAGAGCTTTCTTT. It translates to CASSFEGGQRAFF.

CDR3 DNA sequence: TGTGCCAGCAGCTCTTCGGGCAGGGAATTAGGCTACACCTTC. Protein sequence: CASSSSGRELGYTF. The rearrangement links TRBV5-6 to TRBJ1-2; TRBD1 might be the D (5 bases). In germline, CDR1 is SGHDT, CDR2 YYEEEE. The CDR3 runs 14 residues. The germline V and J ends were trimmed by 3 bases and 8 bases, with 17 bases remaining between them.

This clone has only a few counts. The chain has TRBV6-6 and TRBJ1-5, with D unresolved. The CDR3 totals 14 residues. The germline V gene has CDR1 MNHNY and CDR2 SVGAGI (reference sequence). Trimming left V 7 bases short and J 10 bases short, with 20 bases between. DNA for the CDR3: TGTGCCAGCACCCGAAACGTTGCGGAACCCCCCCAGCATTTT. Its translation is CASTRNVAEPPQHF.

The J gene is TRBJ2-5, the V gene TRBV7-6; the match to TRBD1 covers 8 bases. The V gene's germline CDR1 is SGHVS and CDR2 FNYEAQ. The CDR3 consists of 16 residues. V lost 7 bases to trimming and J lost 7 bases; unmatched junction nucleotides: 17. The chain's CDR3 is CASNSPDQGAAGTQYF. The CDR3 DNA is TGTGCCAGCAACTCCCCCGATCAGGGGGCGGCGGGGACCCAGTACTTC.

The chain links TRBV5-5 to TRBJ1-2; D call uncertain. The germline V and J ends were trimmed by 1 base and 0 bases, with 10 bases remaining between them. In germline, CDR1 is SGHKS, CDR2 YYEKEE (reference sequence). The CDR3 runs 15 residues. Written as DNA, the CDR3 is TGTGCCAGCAGCTTGTTCCCCACAGCTAACTATGGCTACACCTTC. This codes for CASSLFPTANYGYTF. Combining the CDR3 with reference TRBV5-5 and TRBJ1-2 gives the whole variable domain DAGVTQSPTHLIKTRGQQVTLRCSPISGHKSVSWYQQVLGQGPQFIFQYYEKEERGRGNFPDRFSARQFPNYSSELNVNALLLGDSALYLCASSLFPTANYGYTFGSGTRLTVV.

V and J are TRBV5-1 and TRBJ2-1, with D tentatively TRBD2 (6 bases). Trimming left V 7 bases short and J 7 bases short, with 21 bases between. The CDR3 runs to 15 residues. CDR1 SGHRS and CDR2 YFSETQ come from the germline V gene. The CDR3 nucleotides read TGCGCCAGCCTACGTGGAGGGGCAGCGGATAATGAGCAGTTCTTC. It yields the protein CASLRGGAADNEQFF.

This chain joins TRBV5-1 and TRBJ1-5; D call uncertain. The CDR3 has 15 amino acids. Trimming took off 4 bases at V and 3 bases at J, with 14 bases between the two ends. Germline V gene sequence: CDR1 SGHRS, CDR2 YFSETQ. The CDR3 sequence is CASSPNPGFNQPQHF. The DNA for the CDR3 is TGCGCCAGCAGCCCCAACCCGGGTTTCAATCAGCCCCAGCATTTT. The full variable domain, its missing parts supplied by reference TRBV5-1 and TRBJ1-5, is KAGVTQTPRYLIKTRGQQVTLSCSPISGHRSVSWYQQTPGQGLQFLFEYFSETQRNKGNFPGRFSGRQFSNSRSEMNVSTLELGDSALYLCASSPNPGFNQPQHFGDGTRLSIL.

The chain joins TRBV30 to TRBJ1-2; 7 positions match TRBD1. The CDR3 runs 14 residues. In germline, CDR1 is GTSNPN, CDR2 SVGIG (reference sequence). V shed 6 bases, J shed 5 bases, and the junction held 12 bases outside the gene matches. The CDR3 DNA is TGTGCCTGCCGATATCGAAGGGGGCAGTATGGCTACACCTTC. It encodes CACRYRRGQYGYTF.

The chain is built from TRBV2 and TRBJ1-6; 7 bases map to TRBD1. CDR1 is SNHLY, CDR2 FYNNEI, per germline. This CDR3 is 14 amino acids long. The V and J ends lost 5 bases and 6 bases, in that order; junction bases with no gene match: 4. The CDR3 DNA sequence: TGTGCCAGCAGTCGACAGGGTGGTAATTCACCCCTCCACTTT. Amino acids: CASSRQGGNSPLHF.

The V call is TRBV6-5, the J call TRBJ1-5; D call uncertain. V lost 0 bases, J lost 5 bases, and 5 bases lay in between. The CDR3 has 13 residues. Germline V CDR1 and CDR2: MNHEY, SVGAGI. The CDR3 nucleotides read TGTGCCAGCAGTTACTCGCAGGATCAGCCCCAGCATTTT. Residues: CASSYSQDQPQHF.

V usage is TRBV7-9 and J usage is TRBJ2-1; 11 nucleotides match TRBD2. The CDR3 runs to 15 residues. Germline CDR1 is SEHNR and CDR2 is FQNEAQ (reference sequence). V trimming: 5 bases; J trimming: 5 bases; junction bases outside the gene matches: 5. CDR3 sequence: CASSPTSGGNNEQFF. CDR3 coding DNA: TGTGCCAGCAGCCCTACTAGCGGGGGCAACAATGAGCAGTTCTTC.

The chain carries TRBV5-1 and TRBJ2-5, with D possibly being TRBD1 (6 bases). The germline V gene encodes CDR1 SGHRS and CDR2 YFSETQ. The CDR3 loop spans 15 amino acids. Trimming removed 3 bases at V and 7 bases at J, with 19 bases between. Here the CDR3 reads CASSSDRFTGGTQYF. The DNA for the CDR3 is TGCGCCAGCAGCTCCGACAGGTTTACCGGAGGGACCCAGTACTTC.

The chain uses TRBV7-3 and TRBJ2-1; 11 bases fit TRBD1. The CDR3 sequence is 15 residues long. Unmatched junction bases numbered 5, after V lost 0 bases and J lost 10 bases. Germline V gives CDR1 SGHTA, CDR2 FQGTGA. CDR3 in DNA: TGTGCCAGCAGCTTAACGGGGACAGGGGGATGGGAGCAGTTCTTC. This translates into CASSLTGTGGWEQFF.

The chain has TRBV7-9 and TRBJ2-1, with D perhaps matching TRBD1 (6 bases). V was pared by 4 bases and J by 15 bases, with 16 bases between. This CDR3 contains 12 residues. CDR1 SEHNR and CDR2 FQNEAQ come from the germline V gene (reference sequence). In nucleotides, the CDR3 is TGTGCCAGCAGCTCCACCCCTTGGGGGCTGTTCTTC. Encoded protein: CASSSTPWGLFF.